This TCR beta chain was identified during a study of cytomegalovirus exposure and HLA in healthy donors. The PCR ran on 60 Vbeta and 13 Jbeta primers. Assay used: immunoSEQ multiplex PCR; TCRdb lists only in-frame clones, some missing. Recorded for this sample: around 140,000 clones. The source of this sequence is a woman aged 45 to 65 in good health and CMV-seronegative. What was sequenced was PBMCs.

CDR3 DNA: TGTGCCAGCAGTCCGCCAGGGGTTGTTGGAAACACCATATATTTT. As protein: CASSPPGVVGNTIYF. The chain links TRBV28 to TRBJ1-3, with D possibly matching TRBD1 (6 bases). CDR3 length: 15 residues. V was cut by 5 bases and J by 3 bases, with 14 bases left in between. Germline V gives CDR1 MDHEN, CDR2 SYDVKM.